These 7 T cell receptor beta chains share one sample of origin, sequenced in a study of CD8+ T cells in alopecia areata. Investigators isolated RNA and reverse transcribed it into cDNA to act as the sequencing template. TCRdb's copy holds only in-frame clones and misses some; the assay was immunoSEQ multiplex PCR. Of some 190,000 clones listed, roughly 46% are singletons. Treatment meaning: oral pan-JAK inhibitor, 5-10 mg twice daily. The material was CD8+ T cells sorted from blood, obtained around week 52, from a patient treated with tofacitinib. These receptors came from a human donor with alopecia areata.

There are a few counts of this clone. This chain links TRBV7-9 with TRBJ1-5; D is ambiguous. The ends were cut back, 2 bases at V and 6 bases at J, with 8 bases in the middle. Germline loops: CDR1 SEHNR, CDR2 FQNEAQ (reference sequence). The CDR3 has 13 residues. The CDR3: CASSLPEGQPQHF. DNA for the CDR3: TGTGCCAGCAGCTTACCAGAAGGTCAGCCCCAGCATTTT.

V and J are TRBV13 and TRBJ2-5; D may be TRBD1 (5 bases). Trimming cost V 5 bases and J 9 bases, with 19 bases left between them. The CDR3 runs 14 residues. In germline, CDR1 is PRHDT, CDR2 FYEKMQ (reference sequence). The CDR3 DNA sequence: TGTGCCAGCAGCCGAGGCAGGGCGGATTGGCCCCAGTACTTC. Its protein is CASSRGRADWPQYF.

This clone has a handful of counts. V is TRBV19 and J is TRBJ2-7, with 7 bases matching TRBD1. Germline CDR1 LNHDA, CDR2 SQIVND (reference sequence). V gave up 9 bases and J gave up 2 bases; unmatched junction bases: 7. CDR3 length: 13 residues. CDR3 in amino acids: CASTGTETYEQYF. CDR3 in DNA: TGTGCCAGCACCGGGACAGAGACCTACGAGCAGTACTTC.

This clone was observed a few times. As DNA, the CDR3 is TGCGCCAGCAGCTTGGGGCCTAGCGGGGACTCCGGGGAGCTGTTTTTT. It codes for CASSLGPSGDSGELFF. This chain uses TRBV5-1 with TRBJ2-2; 9 nucleotides agree with TRBD2. The CDR3 runs to 16 residues. Per the germline V gene, CDR1 is SGHRS and CDR2 is YFSETQ. Losses at the gene ends were 0 bases for V and 6 bases for J; bases not matched to a gene: 6.

This clone came up a few times. The CDR3 protein is CASRSLGYEQYF. CDR3 DNA sequence: TGTGCCAGCAGGTCACTAGGCTACGAGCAGTACTTC. This sequence joins TRBV7-9 and TRBJ2-7; D may be TRBD2 (5 bases). The CDR3 totals 12 residues. V lost 6 bases and J lost 3, with 9 bases in between. Per germline, CDR1 SEHNR and CDR2 FQNEAQ (reference sequence).

This clone was seen only a few times. The rearrangement joins TRBV5-1 to TRBJ2-2; D unclear. The germline V and J ends were trimmed by 0 bases and 8 bases, with 8 bases remaining between them. The CDR3 extends over 13 amino acids. Looked up from germline, CDR1 is SGHRS and CDR2 is YFSETQ. CDR3 protein: CASSLGSGGELFF. In DNA form, the CDR3 reads TGCGCCAGCAGCTTGGGATCCGGTGGGGAGCTGTTTTTT.

This clone appeared a single time. The V call is TRBV7-9, the J call TRBJ1-1; no clear D gene. Per the germline V gene, CDR1 is SEHNR and CDR2 is FQNEAQ (reference sequence). V lost 8 bases and J lost 1, with 14 bases in between. CDR3 size: 14 residues. CDR3 nucleotide sequence: TGTGCCAGCGGTAAAGGGAACAGGAACACTGAAGCTTTCTTT. Its translation is CASGKGNRNTEAFF.